The entry that follows covers one T cell receptor (beta chain) sequence. These data originate in a study of blood T cells in healthy people across ages. A sample-barcoded 5' primer and a J-beta primer mix were used in a second PCR of about 7 to 12 cycles. TCRdb re-analysed the 5' RACE reads in MiXCR, keeping a single row per CDR3 protein. The sample contains 800,000 to 950,000 distinct CDR3 sequences, 30% to 45% of which appear only once. The origin of this receptor is a man between 18 and 35 years old in good health. The specimen was blood.

DNA for the CDR3: TGTGCCAGCAGTGAAGAGGGGCGGTCACCCCTCCACTTT. This gives the protein CASSEEGRSPLHF. The chain joins TRBV6-1 to TRBJ1-6, with a tentative D call TRBD1 (5 bases). V lost 1 base and J lost 10, with 8 bases in between. The CDR3 is 13 amino acids. Germline CDR1 MNHNS, CDR2 SASEGT.